The entry below describes one TCR beta chain. Germline-derived CDR1 and CDR2 are LGHNA and YNFKEQ. V was clipped by 0 bases and J by 5 bases, with 13 bases between them. CDR3 size: 16 residues. TCRdb re-called the RT-PCR reads with MiXCR, one entry per CDR3 protein. The sample consists of more than 600,000 distinct CDR3 sequences, 13% to 15% of them appearing once. Material for sequencing was memory CD4+ T cells from blood. The V gene is TRBV4-2, the J gene TRBJ1-4; D is possibly TRBD1 (6 bases). This receptor was obtained from a female donor in good health, serving as a healthy control. Here the CDR3 DNA reads TGTGCCAGCAGCCAAGATCGAGGGGGTCCCAATGAAAAACTGTTTTTT. Residues: CASSQDRGGPNEKLFF.